This TCR beta chain was profiled in a study of cytomegalovirus exposure and HLA in healthy donors (dated 2017 in TCRdb). Regarding the study in general: An earlier analysis of approximately 600 of the donors reported more than 250 Gb of sequence data and 117 million unique TCR beta sequences from 150 million to 200 million T cells. To predict cytomegalovirus infection status, the study brought together high-throughput TCR immunosequencing, statistical association of individual TCRs with disease status, and machine learning. Donor age, sex, ethnicity and CMV serostatus were collected together with the repertoire data. The number of typed donors differed by locus: roughly 629-630 for A, B, C, DRB1 and DQB1; 522 for DQA1; roughly 600 for DPA1; and some 450 for DPB1. The T cell repertoires of around 670 subjects were profiled by immunosequencing and related to cytomegalovirus serostatus. Every discovery cohort repertoire had been produced on one sequencing platform. HLA typing included class I and class II loci at four-digit resolution. Along with the roughly 670-subject first cohort, a separate validation cohort of over 90 different subjects was used. Of the roughly 420 genotyped donors, 81% were placed in the genetic ancestry cluster associated with self-reported Caucasian donors. Five DR-DQ haplotypes were treated as single units for association and clustering because of strong linkage in the cohort. A later genetic analysis took genome-wide SNP genotypes for about three fifths of the 666 donors and used that subset as a discovery cohort. A later analysis re-analyzed previously published TCR beta repertoires from approximately 700 donors and added high-resolution HLA genotyping to study TCR occurrence patterns. An early release that covered about 600 HLA-typed donors contained approximately 300 gigabases of sequencing data and around 85 million unique TCR sequences. Across 300 to 400 genotyped donors of the cohort, an average of about 250,000 unique TCR beta nucleotide sequences per donor were sequenced, and approximately 19% of those sequences were non-productive. The aim of the study was to test whether cataloging public T cell receptors could identify signatures of past pathogen exposure. The later analysis used no new phenotypic data to find candidate immune exposures, relying instead on TCR beta sequences and their occurrence across donors. To decide whether each TCR beta V gene segment behaved as functional or pseudogenic, an earlier analysis of approximately 590 of the donors relied on high-throughput TCR beta sequencing.

General conclusions and limits of the study: In an earlier analysis of 450 to 750 of the donors, most TCR beta V segments appeared in productive rearrangements about 87% or about 30% of the time, broadly matching IMGT annotations. For the cohort, immune exposure information was limited to CMV serostatus. A later analysis found that HLA-associated TCR beta chains were more clonally expanded and had lower generation probabilities than equally common non-associated chains. The classifier was reported to diagnose cytomegalovirus status with high specificity and sensitivity in both the original and validation cohorts. Linkage disequilibrium might explain the correlated functional status among segregating V segments, but an unknown experimental factor could not be excluded. Because some donors lacked HLA typing at each locus, the association tests relied only on the typed subset. Over 15 rarely observed V segments, including chromosome 9 orphons, were excluded from the earlier analysis of a few hundred of the donors because counts were too low. Strong co-occurrence of HLA alleles, especially DR and DQ, made assigning TCR associations to individual alleles difficult. While some public TCRs were present in many individuals, most TCR sequences turned up only very rarely across donors. In a later analysis, the rate of TCR association differed among HLA loci, with DRB1 alleles having the most associated TCRs and HLA-C alleles having the fewest. A later genetic analysis associated a missense DCLRE1C variant with V-gene and J-gene trimming of TCR beta chains, and an independent cohort replicated the association. In this cohort, only TCR beta chains were sequenced, and detectable features were limited by the absence of alpha or paired-chain data. A few of the identified cytomegalovirus-associated TCR beta chains were confirmed in vitro to be specific for cytomegalovirus antigens. The presence/absence analyses assumed that sequencing depth was roughly uniform across donors, and that assumption may not be true. In the study, roughly 160 TCR beta chains were listed as associated with cytomegalovirus. A later analysis reported that several top co-occurrence clusters appeared linked to parvovirus B19, influenza, CMV and Epstein-Barr virus. It was suggested by the authors that the approach could potentially be generalized to other disease states and immunological phenotypes. The sequencing pipeline was judged likely to have produced a cluster of highly shared sequence variants as a technical artifact. In a later genetic analysis, fewer N-insertions in productive TCRs were reported among donors in an Asian-associated ancestry cluster than the roughly 700-donor mean. In a later analysis, most CMV-associated TCR beta chains were found to appear HLA-restricted, with HLA associations seemingly driven largely by CMV exposure. Some IMGT-functional V segments, including TRBV6-2 and TRBV6-3, could not be told apart with the 87-base-pair reads, so those segments were excluded. A further reported finding was that TCR beta sequences accurately predicted the HLA-A and HLA-B alleles for most subjects in the first cohort. In a later analysis, around 17,000 TCR beta sequences were associated with specific HLA alleles at a false discovery rate of 0.05.

Concerning this clone itself: Its antigen is still unknown. Per-nucleotide qualities are absent, and no much larger clonotype sits a single base away.

The protocol used for the library was the immunoSEQ multiplex PCR assay. For the multiplex PCR, a mixture combining 60 forward primers for TCR Vbeta segments and 13 reverse primers for TCR Jbeta segments was used. Amplification of the CDR3 region of rearranged TCR beta genes was performed with a multiplex PCR assay on genomic DNA. The amplified TCR beta libraries were sequenced on the Illumina HiSeq System as 87-base-pair reads. Per the original workflow: In a later analysis, some 80 million unique TCR beta chains were counted across the roughly 610 repertoires, and roughly 11 million of these chains were shared by at least two donors. To remove PCR and sequencing errors, raw reads were error-corrected and collapsed into unique sequences using a nearest-neighbor algorithm that merged closely related sequences. CDR3 sequences were aligned to IMGT reference sequences to assign V, D and J gene segments. For a sequence to be retained, a match of at least six nucleotides to both a V gene segment and a J gene segment was required. A rearrangement counted as productive if the CDR3 had no stop codons and remained in frame with V and J, and every other rearrangement counted as non-productive. Following IMGT convention, CDR3 was defined as the stretch from the second conserved V-encoded cysteine up to the conserved J-encoded phenylalanine. In an earlier analysis of around 640 of the donors, sequences lacking an unambiguous match to a single V gene segment were excluded. An earlier analysis of a few hundred of the donors called V segments functional above 56.7% productive rearrangements and segregating when the between-donor standard deviation exceeded 5%. A statistical classification framework was developed to diagnose cytomegalovirus status using the catalog of TCR beta chain sequences. V and J gene assignment, in a later analysis, came from comparing TCR nucleotide sequences with IMGT/GENE-DB human TR gene sequences. The TCRdist pipeline was used in a later analysis to assign CDR3 sequences and most-parsimonious VDJ recombination scenarios. In a later analysis, every TCR beta chain was defined by the combination of its CDR3 amino acid sequence and its V-gene family, and reads without a unique V-gene family were dropped. As a way to deal with suspected cross-contamination and a sequencing artifact, a later analysis dropped 450 to 600 nucleotide sequences that were highly shared and had low generation probability. In a later analysis, a clonal expansion index for each public chain was calculated from normalized within-repertoire ranks of inferred template counts. In a later analysis, generation probabilities were computed using a VDJ recombination model fitted to out-of-frame rearrangements, and the results were checked against IGoR. A later analysis scored TCR-TCR, TCR-HLA and TCR-CMV co-occurrence with hypergeometric tests, applying a repertoire-size bias correction to TCR pairs. False discovery rates were estimated in a later analysis by permuting HLA or CMV assignments 20 times. In a later analysis, co-occurring TCRs were grouped with DBSCAN, and TCRdist sequence similarity was added when clustering was performed within HLA-allele-positive subsets. Co-occurrence clustering excluded repertoires with fewer than 30,000 or more than 120,000 public chains, plus five with anomalous nucleotide sharing. TCRdb provides this immuneACCESS table in a form limited to in-frame rearrangements. Some clones are lacking; in checked studies, under half of them reflect an unresolved V gene, and why the rest are absent is not known. V and J calls and clone size follow that table, whereas D and trimming were derived from the DNA. This sample has 150,000 to 200,000 clones in its table, and around 79% of those were observed once. The top ten hold around 3.1% of the sample.

Its CDR3 holds 13 amino acids, cysteine through phenylalanine. The sequence is cut down to CDR3 DNA, 39 bases in frame from base 1. CDR1 and CDR2, looked up from the germline V gene, are SNHLY and FYNNEI. V has 3 bases trimmed and J has 7 bases trimmed; junction bases matching no gene number 4. The cohort comprised several hundred healthy bone marrow donors. At the time of sampling, every cohort member was nominally healthy, though immune exposures that went unrecorded were likely present. The donor was CMV seronegative and belonged to the group of 350 or so seronegative cohort members. A peripheral blood sample was collected from each donor, and TCR beta sequencing was performed on peripheral blood mononuclear cells. Genomic DNA was extracted from the blood cell samples with the Qiagen DNeasy Blood Extraction Kit.

The receptor's source is a woman between 40 and 50 years old in good health and CMV-seronegative. Sequenced sample: PBMCs. The chain uses TRBV2 and TRBJ2-5, and TRBD2 aligns with 8 junction nucleotides. Here is the DNA: TGTGCCAGCAGTGACGGGGGGGTCGGGACCCAGTACTTC. Its translation is CASSDGGVGTQYF.